This entry lists 25 T cell receptor beta chains sequenced from one sample in a study of blood T cells in healthy people across ages. Primers used in a second PCR of about 7 to 11 cycles were a sample-barcoded 5' primer and a J-beta primer mix. TCRdb redid the calling of the 5' RACE reads with MiXCR, one entry per CDR3 protein. The data show around 790,000 distinct CDR3 sequences, roughly 44% seen once. The source material was blood. Receptors originate from a man in his 60s in good health.

The chain combines TRBV2 with TRBJ2-5; D uncertain. V lost 4 bases and J 3 bases, leaving 12 bases between the germline ends. CDR3 size: 14 residues. CDR1 is SNHLY and CDR2 is FYNNEI in the germline V gene. CDR3 in amino acids: CASSGRFGEETQYF. The CDR3 nucleotides read TGTGCCAGCAGTGGACGGTTTGGGGAAGAGACCCAGTACTTC.

This clonotype was seen more than once but under ten times. The J gene is TRBJ1-2, the V gene TRBV29-1; a possible D gene is TRBD1 (5 bases). The CDR3 is 14 amino acids. Germline CDR1 and CDR2: SQVTM and ANQGSEA. The ends were cut back, 6 bases at V and 6 bases at J, with 20 bases in the middle. CDR3 sequence reads: CSVPLRGPKDGYTF. The CDR3, as DNA: TGCAGCGTCCCTCTGAGGGGACCGAAGGATGGCTACACCTTC.

V and J are TRBV7-2 and TRBJ2-5; perhaps TRBD1 as D (5 bases). The germline V and J ends were trimmed by 1 base and 7 bases, with 16 bases remaining between them. The CDR3 is 15 residues long. The germline V gene encodes CDR1 SGHTA and CDR2 FQGNSA. CDR3 sequence: CASSLVSQAQRTQYF. The CDR3 region has the DNA TGTGCCAGCAGCTTAGTATCACAGGCCCAACGGACCCAGTACTTC.

This clonotype was detected only once. The rearrangement uses TRBV5-5 and TRBJ2-1, with D uncertain. CDR3 length equals 15 residues. V dropped 1 base and J dropped 1 base, with 9 bases sitting between them. The germline CDR1 and CDR2 sequences are SGHKS and YYEKEE (reference sequence). The CDR3, as DNA: TGTGCCAGCAGCTTGCAACGTACGTCCTACAATGAGCAGTTCTTC. Protein product: CASSLQRTSYNEQFF.

The chain employs TRBV7-6 and TRBJ2-7, with 9 bases fitting TRBD2. The last part of the DNA fits TRBJ2-5 better; the J call may be wrong. The CDR3 has 19 amino acids. Looked up from germline, CDR1 is SGHVS and CDR2 is FNYEAQ. The CDR3 nucleotides read TGTGCCAGCAGCTTGCCCAAAGGCGGGGGGGGCAAGTTAAGAGAGACCCAGTACTTC. Its protein product is CASSLPKGGGGKLRETQYF.

The rearrangement joins TRBV5-6 to TRBJ2-5; no clear D gene. Germline lookup yields CDR1 SGHDT and CDR2 YYEEEE. The CDR3 contains 12 residues. Trimming cost V 3 bases and J 5 bases, with 8 bases left between them. The CDR3 loop reads CASSSDMETQYF. CDR3 in DNA: TGTGCCAGCAGCTCCGACATGGAGACCCAGTACTTC.

The genes are TRBV25-1 and TRBJ2-5; no firm D call. This CDR3 contains 13 residues. Looked up from germline, CDR1 is MGHDK and CDR2 is SYGVNS. The germline V and J ends were trimmed by 1 base and 1 base, with 4 bases remaining between them. The CDR3 nucleotides are TGTGCCAGCAGTGAATTGAGCCAAGAGACCCAGTACTTC. Amino acids: CASSELSQETQYF.

This clonotype was detected only a few times. V is TRBV5-1 and J is TRBJ1-1; D not resolved. Germline CDR1 and CDR2: SGHRS and YFSETQ. The CDR3 spans 13 residues. Trimming removed 5 bases from V and 4 bases from J, with 12 bases in between. The CDR3 here is CASSYPQSTEAFF. CDR3 in DNA: TGCGCCAGCAGTTATCCCCAGAGCACTGAAGCTTTCTTT.

The chain is built from TRBV7-2 and TRBJ1-2, with D perhaps matching TRBD1 (5 bases). Germline V gives CDR1 SGHTA, CDR2 FQGNSA. CDR3 size: 15 residues. V lost 1 base to trimming and J lost 10 bases, with 19 bases between them. The CDR3 DNA reads as TGTGCCAGCAGCTTAGAACCCGGGACCCCGGACCTCTACACCTTC. It translates to CASSLEPGTPDLYTF.

The chain is built from TRBV13 and TRBJ1-4; unclear D gene. The CDR3 is made up of 15 amino acids. Trimming took off 4 bases at V and 5 bases at J, with 14 bases between the two ends. Germline CDR1 and CDR2: PRHDT and FYEKMQ (reference sequence). In nucleotides, the CDR3 is TGTGCCAGCAGCTCGCGGACGGTTAAAAATGAAAAACTGTTTTTT. Protein sequence: CASSSRTVKNEKLFF.

The chain combines TRBV10-3 with TRBJ1-4, with D hard to call. This CDR3 has 14 amino acids. V gave up 2 bases and J gave up 6 bases, with 10 bases separating them. Germline lookup yields CDR1 ENHRY and CDR2 SYGVKD. CDR3 sequence reads: CAISERTDYEKLFF. The CDR3 DNA follows: TGTGCCATCAGTGAGAGAACAGATTATGAAAAACTGTTTTTT.

The sample holds many counts of this clonotype. Germline and junction disagree at one end, which may indicate a read error. V and J are TRBV7-2 and TRBJ2-7, with D uncertain. The CDR3 length is 13 residues. From germline, CDR1 is SGHTA and CDR2 FQGNSA. The CDR3 sequence is CASSLAGSYEQYF. The CDR3 DNA reads TGTGCCAGCAGTTTAGCAGGTAGCTACGAGCAGTACTTC.

This clonotype was detected a few times. The CDR3 DNA sequence: TGCGCCAGCAGCCAAGAGCCGCAGATTAATCAGCCCCAGCATTTT. Its translation is CASSQEPQINQPQHF. This chain uses TRBV4-3 with TRBJ1-5; no clear D. The germline CDR1 and CDR2 sequences are LGHNA and YSLEER. The ends were cut back, 0 bases at V and 4 bases at J, with 10 bases in the middle. This CDR3 has 15 amino acids.

The rearrangement links TRBV5-1 to TRBJ2-3, with D unclear. This CDR3 spans 16 amino acids. Trimming pared 0 bases from V and 1 base from J, leaving 12 bases between. The germline CDR1 and CDR2 sequences are SGHRS and YFSETQ. The CDR3 loop is CASSLATIVGTDTQYF. CDR3 nucleotide sequence: TGCGCCAGCAGCTTGGCAACTATAGTCGGCACAGATACGCAGTATTTT.

This chain joins TRBV20-1 and TRBJ2-4, with 8 bases matching TRBD2. Germline loops: CDR1 DFQATT, CDR2 SNEGSKA (reference sequence). This CDR3 has 13 residues. The V gene end was trimmed by 5 bases and the J gene end by 13 bases; junction bases not matched to a gene: 13. The CDR3 sequence: CSAGRGGPGEQYF. CDR3 sequence (DNA): TGCAGTGCTGGACGGGGGGGCCCCGGGGAGCAGTACTTC.

This chain joins TRBV7-2 and TRBJ2-2; possible D gene TRBD2, 5 bases. V was clipped by 5 bases and J by 4 bases, with 8 bases between them. Germline V lookup: CDR1 SGHTA, CDR2 FQGNSA. CDR3 length equals 13 residues. In DNA, the CDR3 is TGTGCCAGCAGCCGCGGGTTCACCGGGGAGCTGTTTTTT. Protein: CASSRGFTGELFF.

This clonotype was observed at least ten times. The chain combines TRBV10-3 with TRBJ2-5; tentatively, D is TRBD1 (5 bases). CDR3 length: 15 amino acids. Trimming took off 3 bases at V and 3 bases at J, with 14 bases between the two ends. Germline V CDR1 and CDR2: ENHRY, SYGVKD. The CDR3 DNA reads as TGTGCCATCAGTGAAGGTCAGGGTGCGGAAGAGACCCAGTACTTC. Protein sequence: CAISEGQGAEETQYF.

The chain links TRBV6-2 or TRBV6-3 to TRBJ2-5; possibly TRBD1 for D (5 bases). The CDR3 runs 15 residues. The V end was cut by 0 bases, the J end by 6 bases, with 14 bases between. CDR1 and CDR2 from the germline V gene are MNHEY and SVGEGT. The CDR3 sequence: CASSYSYRRDKTQYF. The DNA of the CDR3 is TGTGCCAGCAGTTACTCGTATCGCAGGGATAAGACCCAGTACTTC.

CDR3 protein: CAWRQGSTEAFF. The CDR3 DNA sequence: TGTGCCTGGAGACAGGGGTCAACTGAAGCTTTCTTT. The J gene is TRBJ1-1, the V gene TRBV30; TRBD1 matches 7 bases. The V segment lost 3 bases and the J segment 5 bases; nucleotides outside the gene matches: 3. Germline CDR1 and CDR2: GTSNPN and SVGIG (reference sequence). CDR3 length equals 12 residues.

The DNA for the CDR3 is TGTGCCAGCAGCCCTTATGGGGGGGCCTCTGGGGCCAACGTCCTGACTTTC. This translates into CASSPYGGASGANVLTF. The V and J genes are TRBV5-4 and TRBJ2-6; the D gene is possibly TRBD2 (7 bases). Germline V gives CDR1 SGHNT, CDR2 YYREEE (reference sequence). V dropped 4 bases and J dropped 0 bases, with 14 bases sitting between them. This CDR3 comprises 17 residues.

The chain links TRBV12-5 to TRBJ2-6, with D possibly matching TRBD2 (5 bases). The CDR3 length is 14 residues. Deletions cut 7 bases from V and 3 bases from J, with 10 bases between. Germline V gene sequence: CDR1 LGHNT, CDR2 FRNRAP. Here the CDR3 reads CASVPEVGANVLTF. For the CDR3, the DNA is TGTGCTAGTGTCCCGGAGGTTGGGGCCAACGTCCTGACTTTC.

This chain links TRBV3-1 with TRBJ2-2; perhaps TRBD1 as D (6 bases). V was pared by 6 bases and J by 0 bases, with 17 bases between. Per the germline V gene, CDR1 is LGHDT and CDR2 is YNNKEL (reference sequence). The CDR3 runs 17 residues. The CDR3: CASRLKTGSANTGELFF. The CDR3 DNA reads as TGTGCCAGCAGACTCAAGACAGGAAGCGCGAACACCGGGGAGCTGTTTTTT.

This clonotype was found a few times. The CDR3 here is CASSSGDRLYEQYF. The DNA of the CDR3 is TGTGCCAGCAGTTCTGGGGACAGGCTCTACGAGCAGTACTTC. This chain links TRBV12-3 or TRBV12-4 with TRBJ2-7; 8 bases align to TRBD1. Unmatched junction bases numbered 5, after V lost 4 bases and J lost 3 bases. The CDR3 loop spans 14 amino acids.

The gene calls are TRBV7-9 and TRBJ1-3; D remains ambiguous. This CDR3 comprises 12 residues. Germline-derived CDR1 and CDR2 are SEHNR and FQNEAQ (reference sequence). V dropped 0 bases and J dropped 3 bases, with 0 bases sitting between them. CDR3 nucleotides: TGTGCCAGCAGCTTAGCTGGAAACACCATATATTTT. This gives the protein CASSLAGNTIYF.

This clonotype was counted at least ten times. The V and J genes are TRBV10-3 and TRBJ2-5; D ambiguous. This CDR3 has 12 residues. From germline, CDR1 is ENHRY and CDR2 SYGVKD. Trimming stripped 0 bases from V and 5 bases from J, with 4 bases between. The CDR3 bases are TGTGCCATCAGTGAGTCTAGGGAGACCCAGTACTTC. It yields the protein CAISESRETQYF.